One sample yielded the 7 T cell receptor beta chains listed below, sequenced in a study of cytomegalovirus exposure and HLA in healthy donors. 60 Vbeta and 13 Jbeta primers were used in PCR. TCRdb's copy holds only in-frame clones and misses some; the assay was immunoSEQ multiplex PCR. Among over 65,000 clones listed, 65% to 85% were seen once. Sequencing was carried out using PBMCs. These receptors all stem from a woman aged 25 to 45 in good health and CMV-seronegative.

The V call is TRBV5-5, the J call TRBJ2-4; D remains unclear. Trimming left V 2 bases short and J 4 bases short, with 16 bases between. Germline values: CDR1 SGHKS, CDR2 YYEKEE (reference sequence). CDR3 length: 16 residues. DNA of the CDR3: TGTGCCAGCAGCTTACTACGTCCCCTGGAGAAAAACATTCAGTACTTC. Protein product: CASSLLRPLEKNIQYF.

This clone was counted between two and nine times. CDR3 protein: CASSPVKPYEQYF. CDR3 bases: TGTGCCAGCAGTCCGGTCAAGCCCTACGAGCAGTACTTC. This chain joins TRBV28 and TRBJ2-7; D unclear. Germline V gives CDR1 MDHEN, CDR2 SYDVKM. The CDR3 has 13 residues. V lost 5 bases and J lost 2, with 10 bases in between.

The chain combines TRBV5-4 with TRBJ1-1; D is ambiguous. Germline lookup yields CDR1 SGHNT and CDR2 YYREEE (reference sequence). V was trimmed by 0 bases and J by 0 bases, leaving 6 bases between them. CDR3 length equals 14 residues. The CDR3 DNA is TGTGCCAGCAGCTTGGGAGGGTTGAACACTGAAGCTTTCTTT. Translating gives CASSLGGLNTEAFF.

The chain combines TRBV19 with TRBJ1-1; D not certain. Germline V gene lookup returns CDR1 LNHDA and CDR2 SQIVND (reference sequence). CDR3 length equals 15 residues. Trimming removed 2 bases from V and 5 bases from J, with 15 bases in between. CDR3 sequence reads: CASSIPREGKTEAFF. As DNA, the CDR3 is TGTGCCAGTAGTATACCCCGGGAGGGAAAGACTGAAGCTTTCTTT.

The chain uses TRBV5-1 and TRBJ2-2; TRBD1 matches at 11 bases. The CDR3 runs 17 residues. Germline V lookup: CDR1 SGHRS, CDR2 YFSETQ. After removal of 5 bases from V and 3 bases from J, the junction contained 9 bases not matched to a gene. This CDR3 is CASSFWTGGLDTGELFF. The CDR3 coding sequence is TGCGCCAGCAGTTTCTGGACAGGGGGCTTGGACACCGGGGAGCTGTTTTTT.

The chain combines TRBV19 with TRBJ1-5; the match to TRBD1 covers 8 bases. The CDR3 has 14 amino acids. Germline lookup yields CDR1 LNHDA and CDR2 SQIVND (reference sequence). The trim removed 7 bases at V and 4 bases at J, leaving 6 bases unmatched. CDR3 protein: CASKQNRGNQPQHF. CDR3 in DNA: TGTGCCAGTAAACAAAACAGGGGGAATCAGCCCCAGCATTTT.

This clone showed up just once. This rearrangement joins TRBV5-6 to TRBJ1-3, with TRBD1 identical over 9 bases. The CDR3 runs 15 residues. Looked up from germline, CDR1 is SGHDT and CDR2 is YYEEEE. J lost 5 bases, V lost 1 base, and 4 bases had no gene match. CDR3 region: CASSLPDRGRNTIYF. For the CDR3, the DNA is TGTGCCAGCAGCTTGCCGGACAGGGGTCGAAACACCATATATTTT.